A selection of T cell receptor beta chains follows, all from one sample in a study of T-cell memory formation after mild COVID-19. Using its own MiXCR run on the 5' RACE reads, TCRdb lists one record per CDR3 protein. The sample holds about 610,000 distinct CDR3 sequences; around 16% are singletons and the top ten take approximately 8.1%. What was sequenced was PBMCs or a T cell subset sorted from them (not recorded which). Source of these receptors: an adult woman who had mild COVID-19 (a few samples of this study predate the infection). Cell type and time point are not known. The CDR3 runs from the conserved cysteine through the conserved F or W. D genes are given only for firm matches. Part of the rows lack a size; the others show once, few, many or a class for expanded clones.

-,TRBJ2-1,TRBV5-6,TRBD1,TGTGCCAGCAGCCCGGGACAGTTTGAGCAGTTCTTC,CASSPGQFEQFF
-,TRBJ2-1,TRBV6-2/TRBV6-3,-,TGTGCCAGCAGTTACTCGACGTCAGGGGGGTACAATGAGCAGTTCTTC,CASSYSTSGGYNEQFF
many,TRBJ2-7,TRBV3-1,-,TGTGCCAGCAGCCAAGAAGGGGACGAGCAGTACTTC,CASSQEGDEQYF
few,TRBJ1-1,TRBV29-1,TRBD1,TGCAGTGGAATGGGACAGATGAACACTGAAGCTTTCTTT,CSGMGQMNTEAFF
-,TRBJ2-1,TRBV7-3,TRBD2,TGTGCCAGCAGCCAAAGACTAGCGGAGTACAATGAGCAGTTCTTC,CASSQRLAEYNEQFF
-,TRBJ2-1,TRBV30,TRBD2,TGTGCCTGGAGTGGAGGGACTAGCGGGAGCCACAATGAGCAGTTCTTC,CAWSGGTSGSHNEQFF
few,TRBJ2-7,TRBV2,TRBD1,TGTGCCAGCAGTGAGGACAGGTACGAGCAGTACTTC,CASSEDRYEQYF
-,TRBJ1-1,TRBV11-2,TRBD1,TGTGCCAGCTCATATACAGGGGGCGGTACTGAAGCTTTCTTT,CASSYTGGGTEAFF
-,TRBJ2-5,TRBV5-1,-,TGCGCCAGCAGCTTGGGTGGATTTGGAGAGACCCAGTACTTC,CASSLGGFGETQYF
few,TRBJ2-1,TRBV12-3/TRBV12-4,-,TGTGCCAGCAGTTCTGGGCTACATGAGCAGTTCTTC,CASSSGLHEQFF
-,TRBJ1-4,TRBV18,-,TGTGCCAGCTCACCGGGGTTTAATGAAAAACTGTTTTTT,CASSPGFNEKLFF
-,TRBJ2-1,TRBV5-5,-,TGTGCCAGCGGAGGGTGGAGCTTTGCCCTAAACAATGAGCAGTTCTTC,CASGGWSFALNNEQFF
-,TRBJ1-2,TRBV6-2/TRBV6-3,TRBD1,TGTGCCAGCAGGGTCCCCGGGACAGGGGTCGGCTACACCTTC,CASRVPGTGVGYTF
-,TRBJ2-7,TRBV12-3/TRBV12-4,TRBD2,TGTGCCAGCAGCATCAGCGGGGGGCCCGCCTACGAGCAGTACTTC,CASSISGGPAYEQYF
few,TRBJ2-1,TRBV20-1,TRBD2,TGCAGTGCTAGAGGCCAGCGGGAGAACAATGAGCAGTTCTTC,CSARGQRENNEQFF
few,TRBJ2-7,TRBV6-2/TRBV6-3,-,TGTGCCAGCAGTGGGAACACCTACGAGCAGTACTTC,CASSGNTYEQYF
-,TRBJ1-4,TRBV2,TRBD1,TGTGCCACTCAAGCCCAGACAGGGGGCGGAGAAAAACTGTTTTTT,CATQAQTGGGEKLFF
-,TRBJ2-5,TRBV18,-,TGTGCCAGCTCACCTACGAAGATACCGAAAGAGACCCAGTACTTC,CASSPTKIPKETQYF
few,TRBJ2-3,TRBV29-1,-,TGCAGCGTTAACCCGGCCGGAAGCACAGATACGCAGTATTTT,CSVNPAGSTDTQYF
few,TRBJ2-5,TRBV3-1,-,TGTGCCAGCAGCTACCAGCGGGAGACCCAGTACTTC,CASSYQRETQYF
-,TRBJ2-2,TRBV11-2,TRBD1,TGTGCCAGCAGCTACTACAGGGGCCCGAACACCGGGGAGCTGTTTTTT,CASSYYRGPNTGELFF
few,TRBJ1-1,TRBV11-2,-,TGTGCCAGCAGCAGGACAAGTTTGAACACTGAAGCTTTCTTT,CASSRTSLNTEAFF
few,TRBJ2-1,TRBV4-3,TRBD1,TGCGCCAGCAGCCAAGAAGGCCCAGGGACAGGGGGCTTTTTCTACAATGAGCAGTTCTTC,CASSQEGPGTGGFFYNEQFF
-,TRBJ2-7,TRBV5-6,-,TGTGCCAGCAGCTTGGCCTCGCTCAGGGCACCCTACGAGCAGTACTTC,CASSLASLRAPYEQYF
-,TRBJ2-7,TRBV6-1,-,TGTGCCAGCGAGTCCCGGCACGAGCAGTACTTC,CASESRHEQYF
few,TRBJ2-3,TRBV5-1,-,TGCGCCAGCAGCTTCCAGGCGGGGAACACAGATACGCAGTATTTT,CASSFQAGNTDTQYF
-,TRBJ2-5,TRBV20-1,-,TGCAGTGCTAGAGGAGGGGGGAGGGAGACCCAGTACTTC,CSARGGGRETQYF
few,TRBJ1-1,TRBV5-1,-,TGCGCCAGCAGCCCAAAGTTGAACACTGAAGCTTTCTTT,CASSPKLNTEAFF
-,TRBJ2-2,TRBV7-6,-,TGTGCCAGCAGCCCAATCTTACGTAGGGCGGGGCCCGGGGAGCTGTTTTTT,CASSPILRRAGPGELFF
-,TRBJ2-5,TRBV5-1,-,TGCGCCAGCAGCTCTAAAGGGCAAGAGACCCAGTACTTC,CASSSKGQETQYF
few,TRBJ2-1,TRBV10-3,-,TGTGCCATCAGGGCACTAGAGAGCTCCTACAATGAGCAGTTCTTC,CAIRALESSYNEQFF
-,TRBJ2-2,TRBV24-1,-,TGTGCCACCAGGTACCCAAGGGGCCAGGTAAAAGCGCTGACCGGGGAGCTGTTTTTT,CATRYPRGQVKALTGELFF
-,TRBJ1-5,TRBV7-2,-,TGTGCCAGCAGCCCCCGACCCGACGGGAGCAATCAGCCCCAGCATTTT,CASSPRPDGSNQPQHF
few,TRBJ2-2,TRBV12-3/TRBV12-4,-,TGTGCCAGCACAACCTCCGGGGAGCTGTTTTTT,CASTTSGELFF
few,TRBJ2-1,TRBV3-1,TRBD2,TGTGCCAGCAGCCAAGTAACTAGCGGGGCGGAGCAGTTCTTC,CASSQVTSGAEQFF
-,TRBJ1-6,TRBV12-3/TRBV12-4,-,TGTGACAGCAGCGCCTGGGGCTATAATTCACCCCTCCACTTT,CDSSAWGYNSPLHF
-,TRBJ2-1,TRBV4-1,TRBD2,TGCGCCAGCAGCCAAGTGGCCGGGGGGTCCTACAATGAGCAGTTCTTC,CASSQVAGGSYNEQFF
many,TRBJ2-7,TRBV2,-,TGTGCCAGCAGTGAGCAAGGGGCGAGCTCCTACGAGCAGTACTTC,CASSEQGASSYEQYF
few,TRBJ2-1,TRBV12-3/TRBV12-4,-,TGTGCCAGCAGGGGAAGCAATGAGCAGTTCTTC,CASRGSNEQFF
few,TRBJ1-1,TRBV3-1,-,TGTGCCAGCAGCCAAGCCCGACGGGTGAACACTGAAGCTTTCTTT,CASSQARRVNTEAFF
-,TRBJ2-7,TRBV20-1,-,TGCAGTGCTAGCGGGATCTACGAGCAGTACTTC,CSASGIYEQYF
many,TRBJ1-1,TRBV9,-,TGTGCCAGCAGCACGGGACACTTGAACACTGAAGCTTTCTTT,CASSTGHLNTEAFF
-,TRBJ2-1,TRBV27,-,TGTGCCAGCAGTTACGGGACTCACAATGAGCAGTTCTTC,CASSYGTHNEQFF
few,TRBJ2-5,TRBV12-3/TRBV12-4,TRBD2,TGTGCCAGCAGTTTCCAGCGGGAGCATGGGACCCAGTACTTC,CASSFQREHGTQYF
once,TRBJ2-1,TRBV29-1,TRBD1,TGCAGCGCGACAGGGAACTCCTACAATGAGCAGTTCTTC,CSATGNSYNEQFF
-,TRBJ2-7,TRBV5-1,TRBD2,TGCGCCAGCAGCTTGGCTAGCGGGATAAACTACGAGCAGTACTTC,CASSLASGINYEQYF
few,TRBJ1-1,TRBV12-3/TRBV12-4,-,TGTGCCACCAGGGCAGGGGAAGTCGGCACTGAAGCTTTCTTT,CATRAGEVGTEAFF
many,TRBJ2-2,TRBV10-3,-,TGTGCCATCAGTGGCTCCCCGGGGAGCGGAGGGGAGCTGTTTTTT,CAISGSPGSGGELFF